This T cell receptor beta chain was profiled in a study of T cells after yellow fever vaccination (dated by TCRdb to the late 2010s). Study-wide context: The SMART-Seq v4 Ultra Low Input RNA kit was used to prepare libraries from fractions with low cell numbers. Bulk PBMC replicates and cell subsets were isolated from blood drawn at multiple timepoints before and after both primary and secondary immunization. To track T-cell clones before and after primary and booster YFV17D yellow fever vaccination, bulk TCR alpha and beta repertoires were sequenced longitudinally. Two healthy male donors made up the cohort, one aged 18 to 29 years and the other aged 30 to 40 years.

There are a few counts of this clonotype. Its binding antigen is unknown. Within one base of it there is no much larger clone, and no base qualities were kept. The sample's treatment or condition label is to be understood as: live attenuated yellow fever vaccine strain. PBMCs were isolated from peripheral blood using a standard Ficoll-Paque protocol. CD4 and CD8 T-cell fractions were isolated with Dynabeads CD4 and CD8 positive selection kits. TriZol was used to extract RNA from bulk PBMCs, CD4 and CD8 fractions, and dextramer-positive and dextramer-negative fractions. The study at large found these results: Only two donors were included in the study, so the extent to which the findings can be generalized is limited. Computational filtering was needed because FACS-sorted repertoires could contain abundant contaminating clonotypes from the bulk population. A small share of clonotypes occurred in both CD4 and CD8 compartments, likely arising from convergent recombination. After the booster, most clones that had expanded after primary vaccination were detected again (approximately 95% of CD4 and roughly 86% of CD8), suggesting broad maintenance of memory. Compared with the primary T-cell response, the secondary T-cell response was faster but weaker, reaching its peak on day 5 rather than on day 15.

CDR1 and CDR2 are drawn from the germline V gene: MNHEY, SVGAGI. V is pruned by 6 bases and J by 11 bases, leaving 7 bases of the junction without a gene match. Reading from cysteine to phenylalanine, the CDR3 counts 12 amino acids. The read is trimmed to its CDR3 DNA, 36 bases read in frame from base 1. Sequencer: Illumina NovaSeq 6000. Synthesis of TCR cDNA relied on 5'RACE template switching, a step that introduced a universal primer site along with unique molecular identifiers. Priming of cDNA synthesis was performed from both the TCR alpha and TCR beta constant segments. Library amplification used two PCR steps, and the second PCR step added sample barcodes and sequencing adapters. Sequencing of libraries was done on Illumina HiSeq 2500 (2x100 bp) or NovaSeq (2x150 bp). As for the original processing: MIGEC handled demultiplexing of reads and collapsing into UMI consensus sequences, while MiXCR performed V(D)J alignment. Using edgeR on replicate PBMC samples, clonotypes were called vaccine-responding if FDR was below 0.01 and the log2 fold change was above 5 up to day 15. Bulk clonotypes were assigned CD4 or CD8 identity according to which sequenced CD4 or CD8 repertoire held them at higher abundance. The public reads were quality trimmed at Q25 with fastp and then assembled into clones with MiXCR by TCRdb, keeping productive beta chains. CDR3 protein duplicates are merged, each entry listing the most common genes and DNA. Clone size and V and J calls follow TCRdb, not the original study. This sample is represented by 100,000 to 150,000 distinct CDR3 sequences; roughly 15% of them were singletons. Clones ranked in the top ten supply about 42% of the sample.

The chain links TRBV6-5 with TRBJ2-1; 7 bases in the junction line up with TRBD2. The TCR was taken from a man between 18 and 29 years old who received the YFV17D yellow fever vaccine. The starting material was CD8+ T cells sorted from PBMCs, obtained 5 days after the yellow fever booster vaccination. At the DNA level, the sequence is TGTGCCAGCAGCCACGAAGCGGGAAAGCAGTTCTTC. This yields the protein CASSHEAGKQFF.